These 21 T cell receptor beta chains were sequenced from one sample in a study of control samples from healthy donors and cancer patients. TCRdb's copy holds only in-frame clones and misses some; the assay was immunoSEQ multiplex PCR. The table lists more than 120,000 clones, about nine tenths of them singletons. Sequenced sample: blood. These receptors were obtained from a man aged 25-45 years in good health.

CDR3 in DNA: TGTGCCACCCAGGAACGTCCCTACGAGCAGTACTTC. Its translation: CATQERPYEQYF. The genes are TRBV19 and TRBJ2-7, with D unresolved. The V and J ends lost 10 bases and 2 bases respectively, with 12 bases between them. From germline, CDR1 is LNHDA and CDR2 SQIVND (reference sequence). The CDR3 runs 12 residues.

The chain couples TRBV18 to TRBJ2-2; TRBD1 matches 8 bases. The CDR3 has 16 amino acids. J gave up 4 bases and V 0 bases, and 4 bases lay outside the gene matches. CDR1 KGHSH and CDR2 LQKENI come from the germline V gene. Here the CDR3 DNA reads TGTGCCAGCTCACCACCCGGGACAGGACTCACCGGGGAGCTGTTTTTT. Protein product: CASSPPGTGLTGELFF. Full variable domain (remainder filled in from reference TRBV18 and TRBJ2-2): NAGVMQNPRHLVRRRGQEARLRCSPMKGHSHVYWYRQLPEEGLKFMVYLQKENIIDESGMPKERFSAEFPKEGPSILRIQQVVRGDSAAYFCASSPPGTGLTGELFFGEGSRLTVL.

This chain joins TRBV6-4 and TRBJ1-6; 9 nucleotides match TRBD1. Germline CDR1 is MRHNA and CDR2 is SNTAGT. The CDR3 runs to 14 residues. J was trimmed by 11 bases and V by 2 bases; bases with no gene match: 4. The CDR3 DNA reads as TGTGCCAGCAGTGACATCGACAGGGGGACACCCCTCCACTTT. Protein sequence: CASSDIDRGTPLHF.

The chain has TRBV5-1 and TRBJ1-1; D is perhaps TRBD1 (5 bases). Germline V gene sequence: CDR1 SGHRS, CDR2 YFSETQ. V gave up 0 bases and J gave up 10 bases, with 19 bases separating them. The CDR3 length is 15 residues. The CDR3 DNA reads TGCGCCAGCAGCTTGGCCGGCAGGTTGGAGGGGATAGCTTTCTTT. This gives the protein CASSLAGRLEGIAFF.

The chain uses TRBV14 and TRBJ2-1; no firm D call. Germline loops: CDR1 SGHDN, CDR2 FVKESK. The CDR3 consists of 15 residues. The V end was cut by 4 bases, the J end by 8 bases, with 18 bases between. The CDR3 protein is CASSLSGPGWDEQFF. CDR3 in DNA: TGTGCCAGCAGCCTATCTGGACCCGGATGGGATGAGCAGTTCTTC. Full variable domain (rest looked up from reference TRBV14 and TRBJ2-1): EAGVTQFPSHSVIEKGQTVTLRCDPISGHDNLYWYRRVMGKEIKFLLHFVKESKQDESGMPNNRFLAERTGGTYSTLKVQPAELEDSGVYFCASSLSGPGWDEQFFGPGTRLTVL.

The chain couples TRBV5-1 to TRBJ2-6, with D possibly being TRBD1 (6 bases). The CDR3 consists of 17 residues. Trimming took off 6 bases at V and 2 bases at J, with 18 bases between the two ends. CDR1 SGHRS and CDR2 YFSETQ come from the germline V gene. The CDR3 DNA follows: TGCGCCAGCACCCAACAGGGTATGTCGCCTGGGGCCAACGTCCTGACTTTC. It is translated as CASTQQGMSPGANVLTF.

V and J are TRBV5-6 and TRBJ1-5, with D tentatively TRBD1 (5 bases). The CDR3 is 16 residues long. V lost 0 bases and J lost 3, with 13 bases in between. Per germline, CDR1 SGHDT and CDR2 YYEEEE. CDR3 sequence: CASSLARAGANQPQHF. DNA for the CDR3: TGTGCCAGCAGCTTGGCCAGGGCAGGCGCCAATCAGCCCCAGCATTTT.

The J gene is TRBJ1-2, the V gene TRBV27, with 7 bases identical to TRBD1. Germline assignment: CDR1 MNHEY and CDR2 SMNVEV (reference sequence). Unmatched junction bases numbered 13, after V lost 5 bases and J lost 7 bases. This CDR3 contains 15 residues. The CDR3: CASSKSGGGLPGYTF. The CDR3 coding sequence is TGTGCCAGCAGTAAATCAGGGGGGGGGCTACCTGGCTACACCTTC.

V gene TRBV4-1 combines with J gene TRBJ1-1; D perhaps matches TRBD1 (5 bases). Looked up from germline, CDR1 is MGHRA and CDR2 is YSYEKL. The CDR3 is made up of 14 amino acids. Trimming removed 3 bases at V and 7 bases at J, with 15 bases between. The CDR3 bases are TGCGCCAGCAGCCACCAGGACACAGCCTTTGAAGCTTTCTTT. Amino acids: CASSHQDTAFEAFF.

The J gene is TRBJ1-1, the V gene TRBV29-1; no clear D. This CDR3 is built from 13 residues. The germline V and J ends were trimmed by 4 bases and 0 bases, with 9 bases remaining between them. Germline V CDR1 and CDR2: SQVTM, ANQGSEA. CDR3 DNA sequence: TGCAGCGTTGCCGGGAAGATGAACACTGAAGCTTTCTTT. It is translated as CSVAGKMNTEAFF.

The chain has TRBV30 and TRBJ1-2; TRBD1 is a possible D gene (5 bases). Trimming stripped 8 bases from V and 4 bases from J, with 14 bases between. This CDR3 has 12 residues. The V gene's germline CDR1 is GTSNPN and CDR2 SVGIG (reference sequence). The DNA of the CDR3 is TGTGCCCACCTGGTGGGGGGCTATGGCTACACCTTC. Encoded protein: CAHLVGGYGYTF.

The rearrangement joins TRBV5-1 to TRBJ2-1, with 7 bases lining up with TRBD2. Germline values: CDR1 SGHRS, CDR2 YFSETQ. With V trimmed by 0 bases and J by 5 bases, 2 bases remained unmatched. The CDR3 sequence is 14 residues long. The CDR3 DNA sequence: TGCGCCAGCAGCTTGGTAGCGGGTAACAATGAGCAGTTCTTC. This encodes CASSLVAGNNEQFF.

There are a few counts of this clone. The rearrangement joins TRBV5-1 to TRBJ2-7; 12 bases match TRBD1. V gave up 0 bases and J gave up 7 bases; unmatched junction bases: 5. Germline CDR1 is SGHRS and CDR2 is YFSETQ. The CDR3 has 15 residues. In nucleotides, the CDR3 is TGCGCCAGCAGCTTGGTCGGGGGACAGGGGGCTGAGCAGTACTTC. Translation gives CASSLVGGQGAEQYF.

The chain carries TRBV11-2 and TRBJ1-6; D uncertain. The V gene lost 10 bases and the J gene lost 7 bases, with 14 bases spanning the gap. Per germline, CDR1 SGHAT and CDR2 FQNNGV. There are 13 residues in the CDR3. The CDR3 reads CATFGGGNSPLHF. CDR3 bases: TGTGCCACCTTCGGCGGAGGGAATTCACCCCTCCACTTT.

The genes are TRBV30 and TRBJ1-6; D is ambiguous. The CDR3 runs to 13 residues. V was trimmed by 0 bases and J by 10 bases, leaving 10 bases between them. Germline-derived CDR1 and CDR2 are GTSNPN and SVGIG (reference sequence). The CDR3 is CAWSVLEGSPLHF. The CDR3 DNA follows: TGTGCCTGGAGTGTACTAGAAGGGTCACCCCTCCACTTT.

V gene TRBV27 combines with J gene TRBJ1-1, with D unclear. V dropped 2 bases and J dropped 1 base, with 11 bases sitting between them. This CDR3 is built from 15 residues. Germline V CDR1 and CDR2: MNHEY, SMNVEV (reference sequence). The DNA for the CDR3 is TGTGCCAGCAGTTTACTAGGGATTTCGAACACTGAAGCTTTCTTT. Amino acids: CASSLLGISNTEAFF.

The table lists this clone with a count of one. CDR3 DNA: TGCGCCAGCAGCCAAGACCAACAGGGGTATAATTCACCCCTCCACTTT. This translates into CASSQDQQGYNSPLHF. V is TRBV4-1 and J is TRBJ1-6, with 7 bases aligning to TRBD1. Germline V gene data show CDR1 as MGHRA and CDR2 as YSYEKL. The CDR3 consists of 16 residues. The V segment lost 0 bases and the J segment 4 bases; nucleotides outside the gene matches: 3.

The chain uses TRBV19 and TRBJ1-1; no clear D. Germline CDR1 and CDR2: LNHDA and SQIVND (reference sequence). Trimming took off 8 bases at V and 1 base at J, with 11 bases between the two ends. The CDR3 loop spans 13 amino acids. CDR3 loop: CASEEGGNTEAFF. DNA for the CDR3: TGTGCCAGTGAGGAAGGAGGGAACACTGAAGCTTTCTTT.

The chain's CDR3 is CATSDQRGGSRDTQYF. The CDR3 DNA is TGTGCCACCAGTGATCAGCGGGGGGGTTCTAGAGATACGCAGTATTTT. The chain combines TRBV24-1 with TRBJ2-3; 10 bases are a match to TRBD2. V dropped 3 bases and J dropped 5; count of bases not matched to a gene: 7. The CDR3 is made up of 16 amino acids. The germline gives CDR1 KGHDR, CDR2 SFDVKD.

The V gene is TRBV19, the J gene TRBJ1-6; D perhaps matches TRBD1 (6 bases). The CDR3 contains 14 residues. Germline CDR1 LNHDA, CDR2 SQIVND (reference sequence). Trimming shortened V by 9 bases and J by 1 base, and 10 bases separated the two germline ends. The CDR3 spells CASKGESYNSPLHF. The CDR3 coding sequence is TGTGCCAGCAAGGGGGAGTCCTATAATTCACCCCTCCACTTT.

V usage is TRBV3-1 (or the pseudogene TRBV3-2) and J usage is TRBJ2-1; no clear D gene. The V gene lost 1 base and the J gene lost 8 bases, with 9 bases spanning the gap. The CDR3 contains 13 residues. Germline V CDR1 and CDR2: LGHDT, YNNKEL (reference sequence). This chain's CDR3 is CASSQARFHEQFF. In DNA form, the CDR3 reads TGTGCCAGCAGCCAAGCTAGATTTCATGAGCAGTTCTTC.